Sequencing of this T cell receptor (beta chain) was carried out in a study of T-cell reconstitution after alpha-beta-depleted transplantation in children. Trimming removed 5 bases from V and 6 bases from J; junction bases left unmatched: 7. The length of the CDR3 is 14 residues. Germline-derived CDR1 and CDR2 are SEHNR and FQNEAQ (reference sequence). Unique molecular identifiers were used to barcode this TCRbeta library. TCRdb reanalysed the PCR reads using MiXCR and keeps one entry per CDR3 protein. This sample yields around 480,000 distinct CDR3 sequences, of which 30% to 35% are seen a single time; approximately 2.3% belongs to the top ten.

The sequence was collected from a human donor who donated a stem cell graft to a child with aplastic anemia. The V and J genes are TRBV7-9 and TRBJ2-1; 7 nucleotides align to TRBD2. The sequencing used PBMCs from the stem cell graft donor, collected from the stem cell graft. The CDR3 DNA is TGTGCCAGCAGCCACGGACTAGATCTCAATGAGCAGTTCTTC. Residues: CASSHGLDLNEQFF. The full variable domain, its missing parts supplied by reference TRBV7-9 and TRBJ2-1, is DTGVSQNPRHKITKRGQNVTFRCDPISEHNRLYWYRQTLGQGPEFLTYFQNEAQLEKSRLLSDRFSAERPKGSFSTLEIQRTEQGDSAMYLCASSHGLDLNEQFFGPGTRLTVL.